Listed below are T cell receptor beta chains from one sample, sequenced in a study of blood T cells in healthy people across ages. TCRdb re-called the 5' RACE reads through MiXCR, storing one row per CDR3 protein. Here the sample spans roughly 700,000 distinct CDR3 sequences, more than 40% being singletons. Sequenced sample: blood. Every receptor here comes from a woman aged 60-75 years in good health. Each CDR3 is given with its conserved first and last residue. D genes are given only for firm matches. Size tells how often a clone was seen (once, few, many) or the class of an expanded clone, and some rows leave it out.

clone_size j_call v_call d_call cdr3_nt cdr3_aa
- TRBJ2-7 TRBV29-1 - TGCAGCGCTATTGCGGGACGAGATTGGAAGGGCGAGCAGTACTTC CSAIAGRDWKGEQYF
few TRBJ2-5 TRBV7-9 - TGTGCCAGCAGCCAAGCGACAGGGAGATTGCGGGAGCAGTACTTC CASSQATGRLREQYF
- TRBJ1-4 TRBV11-2 - TGTGCCAGCAGCTTAGATCTTACCAGGATTAATGAAAAACTGTTTTTT CASSLDLTRINEKLFF
few TRBJ2-5 TRBV20-1 TRBD1 TGCAGTGCTTCACCTGGGACAGCCCAAGAGACCCAGTACTTC CSASPGTAQETQYF
once TRBJ1-4 TRBV4-1 - TGCGCCAGCAGTCAAGCGGGGAAACTGTTTTTT CASSQAGKLFF
- TRBJ2-7 TRBV7-2 - TGTGCCAGCAGCTTAGAAGACTTCCGGCAGTTTTCCTACAATGAGCAGTACTTC CASSLEDFRQFSYNEQYF
- TRBJ2-7 TRBV27 - TGTGCCAGCAGTGTAACGGCGGGCCCCTACGAGCAGTACTTC CASSVTAGPYEQYF
many TRBJ2-1 TRBV27 TRBD2 TGTGCCAGCAGTTCGGGACTAGCTGCCAATGAGCAGTTCTTC CASSSGLAANEQFF
- TRBJ2-1 TRBV28 - TGTGCCAGCAGTTTCTTTCAGTTGAAGGGGAACCGCTACAATGAGCAGTTCTTC CASSFFQLKGNRYNEQFF
- TRBJ2-6 TRBV6-6 TRBD2 TGTGCCAGCAGTTACTCGGGGGGGACTGGGGCCAACGTCCTGACTTTC CASSYSGGTGANVLTF
- TRBJ1-2 TRBV7-2 - TGTGCCAGCAGCCCCTTGGGAAACTATGGCTACACCTTC CASSPLGNYGYTF
- TRBJ1-1 TRBV27 - TGTGCCAGCAGTTTGGAAGAGGGGCCGAACACTGAAGCTTTCTTT CASSLEEGPNTEAFF
many TRBJ1-2 TRBV27 TRBD1 TGTGCCAGCAGTCCACAGGGGTATGGCTACACCTTC CASSPQGYGYTF
many TRBJ2-5 TRBV9 TRBD2 TGTGCCAGCAGCGTAAGGTACGGGACTAGCGGGAGAAATGAGCAGTACTTC CASSVRYGTSGRNEQYF
- TRBJ2-7 TRBV6-2/TRBV6-3 TRBD1 TGTGCCAGCAGTAGGGACAGGGGGTCCGACGAGCAGTACTTC CASSRDRGSDEQYF
few TRBJ2-7 TRBV14 - TGTGCCAGCAGCCAAGATACTCGGGGGTACGAGCAGTACTTC CASSQDTRGYEQYF
- TRBJ2-4 TRBV21-1 - TGTGCCAGCAGCACTAGCAGCCCCAAAAACATTCAGTACTTC CASSTSSPKNIQYF
- TRBJ2-3 TRBV6-2/TRBV6-3 - TGTGCCAGCAACCCGCAGGGATCAAGCACAGATACGCAGTATTTT CASNPQGSSTDTQYF
once TRBJ2-7 TRBV2 TRBD1 TGTGCCAGCAGTGAAGTCTATGGGACAGGGAAACTCCACGAGCAGTACTTC CASSEVYGTGKLHEQYF
- TRBJ2-1 TRBV10-3 TRBD2 TGTGCCATCAGTGGGGGACTAGCGGGAGGAACCTACAATGAGCAGTTCTTC CAISGGLAGGTYNEQFF
- TRBJ2-7 TRBV29-1 - TGCAGCGTTGAAGGAGGGGGGGGCGAGCAGTACTTC CSVEGGGGEQYF
few TRBJ2-5 TRBV4-3 - TGCGCCAGCAGCCTACCTGACACGTGGAACCAGTACTTC CASSLPDTWNQYF
- TRBJ2-7 TRBV29-1 - TGCAGCGTTGAAGCGAGCCGGAGCTCCTACAATGAGCAGTACTTC CSVEASRSSYNEQYF
few TRBJ2-1 TRBV7-2 - TGTGCCAGCAGCTTAGCCCGGGGCCTCTACAATGAGCAGTTCTTC CASSLARGLYNEQFF
- TRBJ2-5 TRBV24-1 - TGTGCCACCAGTGATACGGGACGGGGAGCGACCCAGTACTTC CATSDTGRGATQYF
- TRBJ1-2 TRBV24-1 - TGTGCCACCAGTGATAATGAGGGGATCTACTATGGCTACACCTTC CATSDNEGIYYGYTF
- TRBJ1-3 TRBV5-1 - TGCGCCAGCAGCCCTTCGCCCCGGCAGGGGCTCTCTGGAAACACCATATATTTT CASSPSPRQGLSGNTIYF
- TRBJ2-5 TRBV20-1 - TGCAGTGCTACAACTGAGCGGTTCCAAGAGACCCAGTACTTC CSATTERFQETQYF